A single sample is the source of the 16 T cell receptor beta chains below, sequenced in a study of blood T cells in healthy people across ages (dated by TCRdb to the mid-2010s). The library relied on 5' RACE. Data came from an Illumina HiSeq 2500. A second about 7 to 12 cycle PCR used a sample-barcoded 5' primer and a J-beta primer mix. TCRdb trimmed the raw reads at Q25, called clones with MiXCR and kept productive beta chains. Each CDR3 protein gets just one entry, which takes the most common genes and DNA from the rows behind it. The sample records around 500,000 distinct CDR3 sequences, around 50% of which are singletons. The ten top clones hold about 26% of the sample. Sequencing was carried out using blood. These receptors all stem from an elderly man in good health.

The chain couples TRBV7-2 to TRBJ1-1; 10 nucleotides align to TRBD1. Unmatched junction bases numbered 7, after V lost 5 bases and J lost 7 bases. Per the germline V gene, CDR1 is SGHTA and CDR2 is FQGNSA. CDR3 length: 14 amino acids. The CDR3 sequence is CASSTRTGGIEAFF. The CDR3 coding sequence is TGTGCCAGCAGCACCCGGACAGGGGGTATTGAAGCTTTCTTT.

This chain links TRBV12-3 or TRBV12-4 with TRBJ1-2, with TRBD1 matching over 11 bases. The CDR3 length is 15 residues. Trimming cost V 4 bases and J 2 bases; bases outside gene matches: 3. CDR3 sequence (DNA): TGTGCCAGCAGTTATTGGACAGGGGGCAACTATGGCTACACCTTC. Its protein product is CASSYWTGGNYGYTF.

The chain combines TRBV25-1 with TRBJ2-3; 10 positions match TRBD1. Germline values: CDR1 MGHDK, CDR2 SYGVNS. J was trimmed by 4 bases and V by 4 bases; bases with no gene match: 17. The CDR3 runs 19 residues. CDR3 coding DNA: TGTGCCAGCAGTGGTGCCGGGACAGGGGTCGCGAGAGACCCAGATACGCAGTATTTT. Its translation is CASSGAGTGVARDPDTQYF.

This sequence joins TRBV7-9 and TRBJ2-5, with D maybe TRBD2 (6 bases). This CDR3 has 14 residues. Trimming pared 3 bases from V and 4 bases from J, leaving 12 bases between. The V gene's germline CDR1 is SEHNR and CDR2 FQNEAQ (reference sequence). CDR3 loop: CASSLRGRLETQYF. The CDR3 nucleotides read TGTGCCAGCAGCTTGCGAGGGAGGTTAGAGACCCAGTACTTC.

The genes are TRBV20-1 and TRBJ2-5; D tentatively reads TRBD1 or TRBD2 (5 bases each). The CDR3 contains 14 residues. Germline CDR1 and CDR2: DFQATT and SNEGSKA (reference sequence). V was shortened by 7 bases and J by 11 bases, with 26 bases between the two germline ends. Written as DNA, the CDR3 is TGCAGTGGCCGCCGGGACCTCGGCTACAATGAGCAGTACTTC. Encoded protein: CSGRRDLGYNEQYF.

The V gene is TRBV20-1, the J gene TRBJ2-7; D unresolved. Per the germline V gene, CDR1 is DFQATT and CDR2 is SNEGSKA (reference sequence). Trimming pared 7 bases from V and 1 base from J, leaving 11 bases between. This CDR3 region has 12 residues. The chain's CDR3 is CSGTLQSYEQYF. CDR3 DNA sequence: TGCAGTGGAACGCTCCAATCCTACGAGCAGTACTTC.

This clonotype showed up just a few times. The chain has TRBV30 and TRBJ2-7; the match to TRBD2 covers 11 bases. This CDR3 is 15 amino acids long. Germline lookup yields CDR1 GTSNPN and CDR2 SVGIG (reference sequence). After removal of 3 bases from V and 4 bases from J, the junction contained 8 bases not matched to a gene. CDR3 residues: CAWSNRGLAVYEQYF. The CDR3 bases are TGTGCCTGGAGCAACCGGGGACTAGCGGTGTACGAGCAGTACTTC.

The chain recombines TRBV2 with TRBJ2-7; TRBD2 is a possible D gene (6 bases). The V end lost 1 base, the J end lost 4 bases, and 17 bases lay between the germline ends. Germline V gives CDR1 SNHLY, CDR2 FYNNEI. The CDR3 length is 16 residues. The CDR3 DNA reads as TGTGCCAGCAGTGAAGGGGGCGTAGAGGGGAGGTACGAGCAGTACTTC. As protein: CASSEGGVEGRYEQYF.

This sequence joins TRBV7-6 and TRBJ2-7, with TRBD2 matching 7 bases. J was trimmed by 0 bases and V by 8 bases; bases with no gene match: 1. The germline gives CDR1 SGHVS, CDR2 FNYEAQ. CDR3 length: 12 amino acids. CDR3 bases: TGTGCCAGCGGACTAGGCTCCTACGAGCAGTACTTC. This translates into CASGLGSYEQYF.

The genes are TRBV9 and TRBJ2-3; D assignment may be TRBD1 or TRBD2 (5 bases each). The CDR3 is 14 amino acids. The germline CDR1 and CDR2 sequences are SGDLS and YYNGEE. V was trimmed by 0 bases and J by 7 bases, leaving 12 bases between them. The CDR3 loop is CASSVAQGRNTQYF. The CDR3 region has the DNA TGTGCCAGCAGCGTAGCTCAGGGACGGAATACGCAGTATTTT.

V and J are TRBV27 and TRBJ2-7, with 7 bases fitting TRBD2. CDR1 and CDR2 (germline): MNHEY, SMNVEV (reference sequence). The CDR3 is 15 amino acids. J lost 2 bases, V lost 3 bases, and 7 bases had no gene match. The CDR3 here is CASSFKRDTPYEQYF. DNA of the CDR3: TGTGCCAGCAGTTTTAAGCGGGATACCCCCTACGAGCAGTACTTC.

The chain combines TRBV24-1 with TRBJ2-1; D gene uncertain. V was cut by 5 bases and J by 10 bases, with 11 bases left in between. The CDR3 runs 12 residues. Germline V lookup: CDR1 KGHDR, CDR2 SFDVKD. DNA for the CDR3: TGTGCCACCAGTGGTGGCCAAGACGAGCAGTTCTTC. It is translated as CATSGGQDEQFF.

J is TRBJ2-1 and V is TRBV29-1; 11 bases align to TRBD2. The end of the DNA aligns better with TRBJ2-7, so the J call may be wrong. The germline CDR1 and CDR2 sequences are SQVTM and ANQGSEA. This CDR3 has 16 amino acids. The CDR3 DNA reads as TGCAGCGTTGAAAGGGGACTAGCGGACTCCTACAATGAGCAGTACTTC. This codes for CSVERGLADSYNEQYF.

This chain links TRBV4-3 with TRBJ2-5, with 10 nucleotides matching TRBD1. V was clipped by 3 bases and J by 6 bases; unmatched bases: 10. Germline CDR1 LGHNA, CDR2 YSLEER. The CDR3 sequence is 16 residues long. The CDR3 region has the DNA TGCGCCAGCAGCCAGACCGGGACAGGGGATGTAAAGACCCAGTACTTC. Amino acid sequence: CASSQTGTGDVKTQYF.

The rearrangement uses TRBV5-8 and TRBJ2-5; 9 positions agree with TRBD1. The DNA end favors TRBJ2-7, so the J call may be wrong. CDR3 length equals 15 residues. Germline V gene lookup returns CDR1 SGHTS and CDR2 YDEGEE. The CDR3 sequence: CASSLAGTGTSEQYF. CDR3 in DNA: TGTGCCAGCAGCTTGGCCGGGACAGGGACCTCCGAGCAGTACTTC.

The chain is built from TRBV7-8 and TRBJ2-3; 11 bases fit TRBD2. The CDR3 sequence is 15 residues long. Germline loops: CDR1 SGHVS, CDR2 FQNEAQ. Trimming took 5 bases from V and 5 from J; bases not matched to a gene: 6. The CDR3 bases are TGTGCCAGCAGCCGGGGGGGACTAGCGGAAGATACGCAGTATTTT. Translation gives CASSRGGLAEDTQYF.